The 2 T cell receptor beta chains reported below all come from one sample, sequenced in a study of T-cell reconstitution after alpha-beta-depleted transplantation in children. Preparation of the TCRbeta library was carried out with unique molecular identifiers. TCRdb passed the PCR reads through MiXCR, listing each CDR3 protein once. The top ten hold approximately 39% of the sample, which has about 580,000 distinct CDR3 sequences, 25% to 30% seen once. Material: PBMCs, obtained before TCRalphabeta/CD19-depleted stem cell transplant. Every receptor here comes from a boy under two years old with Wiskott-Aldrich syndrome, due to receive a stem cell transplant.

Only a few counts were recorded for this clonotype. This sequence joins TRBV20-1 and TRBJ1-5; TRBD1 might be the D (6 bases). The CDR3 totals 16 residues. Germline V CDR1 and CDR2: DFQATT, SNEGSKA (reference sequence). Trimming took 2 bases from V and 0 from J, leaving 14 bases between them. Written as DNA, the CDR3 is TGCAGTGCTAGATTTCGGGGGCGAGGTAGCAATCAGCCCCAGCATTTT. It codes for CSARFRGRGSNQPQHF.

The chain has TRBV12-3 or TRBV12-4 and TRBJ2-1; the match to TRBD1 covers 10 bases. The V and J ends lost 3 bases and 8 bases, in that order; junction bases with no gene match: 7. The CDR3 has 15 amino acids. CDR3 region: CASSFGDRGIDEQFF. The CDR3 nucleotides are TGTGCCAGCAGTTTTGGGGACAGGGGAATCGATGAGCAGTTCTTC.